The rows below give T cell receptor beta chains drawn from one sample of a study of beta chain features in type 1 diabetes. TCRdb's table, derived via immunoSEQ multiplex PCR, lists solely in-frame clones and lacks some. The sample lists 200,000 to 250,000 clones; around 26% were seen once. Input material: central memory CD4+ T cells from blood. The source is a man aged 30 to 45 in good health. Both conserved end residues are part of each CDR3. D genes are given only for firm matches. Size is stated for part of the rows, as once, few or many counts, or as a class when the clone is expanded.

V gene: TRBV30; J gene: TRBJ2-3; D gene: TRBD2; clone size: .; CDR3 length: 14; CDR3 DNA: TGTGCCTGGAGCATAGCGGGAGGGGCGGATACGCAGTATTTT; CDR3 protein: CAWSIAGGADTQYF
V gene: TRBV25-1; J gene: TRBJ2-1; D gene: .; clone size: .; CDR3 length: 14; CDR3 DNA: TGTGCCAGCAGTACCGGGAGCCCGTACAATGAGCAGTTCTTC; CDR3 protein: CASSTGSPYNEQFF
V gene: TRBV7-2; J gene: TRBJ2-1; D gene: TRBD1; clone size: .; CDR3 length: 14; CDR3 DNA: TGTGCCAGCAGCAAGGACAGGGCGGTGAGTGAGCAGTTCTTC; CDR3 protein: CASSKDRAVSEQFF
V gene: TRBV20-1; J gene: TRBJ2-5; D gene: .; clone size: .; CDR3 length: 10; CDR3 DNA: TGCAGTGCCCCGATTCAGACCCAGTACTTC; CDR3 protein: CSAPIQTQYF
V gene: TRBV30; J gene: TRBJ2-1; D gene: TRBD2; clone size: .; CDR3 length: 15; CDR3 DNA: TGTGCCTGGAGTGTAGGTAGCGGGAGTAGGAATGAGCAGTTCTTC; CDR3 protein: CAWSVGSGSRNEQFF
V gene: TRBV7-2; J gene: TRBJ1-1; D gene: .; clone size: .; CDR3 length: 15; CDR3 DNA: TGTGCCAGCAGCCCTTTTGGGGCAGGGTATTCTGAAGCTTTCTTT; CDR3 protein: CASSPFGAGYSEAFF
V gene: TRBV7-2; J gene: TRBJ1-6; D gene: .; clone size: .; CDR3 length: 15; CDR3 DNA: TGTGCCAGCAGCCGGAACAGGGTCTATTTTTCACCCCTCCACTTT; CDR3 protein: CASSRNRVYFSPLHF
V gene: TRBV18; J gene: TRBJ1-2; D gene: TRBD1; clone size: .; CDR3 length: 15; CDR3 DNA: TGTGCCAGCTCGCTTCACGAAACAGGGGACTATGGCTACACCTTC; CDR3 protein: CASSLHETGDYGYTF
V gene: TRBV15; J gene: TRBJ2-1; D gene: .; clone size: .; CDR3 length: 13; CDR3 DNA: TGTGCCACCAGCAGAGAGGAAGTAAATGAGCAGTTCTTC; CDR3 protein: CATSREEVNEQFF
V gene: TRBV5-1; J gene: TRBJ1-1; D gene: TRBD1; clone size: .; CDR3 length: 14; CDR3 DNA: TGCGCCAGCAGGATGCAGGGGGCTAACACTGAAGCTTTCTTT; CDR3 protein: CASRMQGANTEAFF
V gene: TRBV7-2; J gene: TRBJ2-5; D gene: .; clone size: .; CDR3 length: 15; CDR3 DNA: TGTGCCAGCAGCCCAGCAGGGAAAGCGTCCGAGACCCAGTACTTC; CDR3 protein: CASSPAGKASETQYF
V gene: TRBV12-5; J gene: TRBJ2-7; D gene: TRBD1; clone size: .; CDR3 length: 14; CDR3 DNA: TGTGCTAGTGGTTTTGAACAGGGGGCGTACGAGCAGTACTTC; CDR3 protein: CASGFEQGAYEQYF
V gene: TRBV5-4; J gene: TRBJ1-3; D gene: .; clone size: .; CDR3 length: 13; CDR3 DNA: TGTGCCAGCAGCCGAGCCGCCGGAAACACCATATATTTT; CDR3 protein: CASSRAAGNTIYF
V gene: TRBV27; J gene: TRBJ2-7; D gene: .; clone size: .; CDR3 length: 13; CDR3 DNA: TGTGCCAGCAGTTTATGGAGGGGGCTGGAGCAGTACTTC; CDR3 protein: CASSLWRGLEQYF
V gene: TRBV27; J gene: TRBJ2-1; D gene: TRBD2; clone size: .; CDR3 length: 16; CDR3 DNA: TGTGCCAGCAGTTCCTATGGACTAGCGGGTTACAATGAGCAGTTCTTC; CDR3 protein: CASSSYGLAGYNEQFF
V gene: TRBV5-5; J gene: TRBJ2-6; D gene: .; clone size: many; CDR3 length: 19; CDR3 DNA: TGTGCCAGCAGCTCTGGACAGATACTACCTTTCTTTGAGGCCAACGTCCTGACTTTC; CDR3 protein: CASSSGQILPFFEANVLTF
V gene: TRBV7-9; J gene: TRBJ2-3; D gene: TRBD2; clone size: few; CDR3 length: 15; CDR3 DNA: TGTGCCAGCAGCTTAGGCGGGAGGAGCACAGATACGCAGTATTTT; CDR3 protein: CASSLGGRSTDTQYF
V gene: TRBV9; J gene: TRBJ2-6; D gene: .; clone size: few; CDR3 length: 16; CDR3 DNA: TGTGCCAGCAGCGTAGGACACAGCTCTGGGGCCAACGTCCTGACTTTC; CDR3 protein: CASSVGHSSGANVLTF
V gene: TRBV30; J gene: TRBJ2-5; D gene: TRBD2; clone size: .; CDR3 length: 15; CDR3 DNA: TGTGCCTGGAGTGGAGGGACTAGCGGGGGGGGGACCCAGTACTTC; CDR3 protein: CAWSGGTSGGGTQYF
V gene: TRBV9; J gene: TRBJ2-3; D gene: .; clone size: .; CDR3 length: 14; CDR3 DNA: TGTGCCAGCAGCGCCCGCCGGGGGTCCGATACGCAGTATTTT; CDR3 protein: CASSARRGSDTQYF
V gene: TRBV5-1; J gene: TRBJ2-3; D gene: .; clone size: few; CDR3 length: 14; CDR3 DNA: TGCGCCAGCAGCTTGAGCGAGAGCACAGATACGCAGTATTTT; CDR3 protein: CASSLSESTDTQYF
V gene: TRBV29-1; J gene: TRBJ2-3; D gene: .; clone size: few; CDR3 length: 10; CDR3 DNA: TGCAGCGTTGGGGCAGATACGCAGTATTTT; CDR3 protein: CSVGADTQYF
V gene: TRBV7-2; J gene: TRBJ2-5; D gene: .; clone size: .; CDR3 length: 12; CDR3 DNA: TGTGCCAGCAGCTTAGTGGGGGAGACCCAGTACTTC; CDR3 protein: CASSLVGETQYF
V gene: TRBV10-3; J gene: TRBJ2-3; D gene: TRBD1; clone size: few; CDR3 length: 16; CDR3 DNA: TGTGCCATCAGTTACCAGGGACAGGGGAATGGAGATACGCAGTATTTT; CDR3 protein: CAISYQGQGNGDTQYF
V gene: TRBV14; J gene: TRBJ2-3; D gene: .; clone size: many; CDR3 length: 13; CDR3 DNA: TGTGCCAGCAGCACGACAGCCACAGATACGCAGTATTTT; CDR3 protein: CASSTTATDTQYF
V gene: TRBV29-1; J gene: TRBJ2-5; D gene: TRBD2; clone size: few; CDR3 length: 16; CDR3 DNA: TGCAGCGTGAACCCCTCGCGGGGGGGATCCCAAGAGACCCAGTACTTC; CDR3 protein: CSVNPSRGGSQETQYF
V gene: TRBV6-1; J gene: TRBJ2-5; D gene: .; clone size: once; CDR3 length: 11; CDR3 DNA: TGTGCCAGCAGTAGACAAGAGACCCAGTACTTC; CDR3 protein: CASSRQETQYF
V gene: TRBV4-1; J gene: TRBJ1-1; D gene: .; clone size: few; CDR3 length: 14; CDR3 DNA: TGCGCCAGCAGCCAAGATGAGACAGGTCGTCAAGCTTTCTTT; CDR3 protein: CASSQDETGRQAFF
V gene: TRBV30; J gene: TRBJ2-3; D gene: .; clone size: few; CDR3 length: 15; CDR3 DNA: TGTGCCTGGAGTGTACGACTCCAAAGCACAGATACGCAGTATTTT; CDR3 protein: CAWSVRLQSTDTQYF
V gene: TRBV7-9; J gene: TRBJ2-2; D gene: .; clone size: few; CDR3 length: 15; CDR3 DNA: TGTGCCAGCAGCTCAGGGGGGCGAAGCACCGGGGAGCTGTTTTTT; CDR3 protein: CASSSGGRSTGELFF
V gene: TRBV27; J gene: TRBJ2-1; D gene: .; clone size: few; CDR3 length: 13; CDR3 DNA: TGTGCCAGCAGTTTATCGGCGGGACGTGAGCAGTTCTTC; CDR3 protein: CASSLSAGREQFF
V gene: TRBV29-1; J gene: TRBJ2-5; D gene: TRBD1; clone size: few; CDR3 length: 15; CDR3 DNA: TGCAGCGTTGATTTGGGGACAGGGGGCCAAGAGACCCAGTACTTC; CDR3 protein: CSVDLGTGGQETQYF
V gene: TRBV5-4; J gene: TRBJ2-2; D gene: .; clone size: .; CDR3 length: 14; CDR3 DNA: TGTGCCAGCAGCACATCCACGGCGGACGGGGAGCTGTTTTTT; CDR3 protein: CASSTSTADGELFF
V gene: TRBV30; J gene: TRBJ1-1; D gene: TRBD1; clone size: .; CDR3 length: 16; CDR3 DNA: TGTGCCTGGAGTGGTGGGACAGGGGGCCAGAACACTGAAGCTTTCTTT; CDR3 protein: CAWSGGTGGQNTEAFF
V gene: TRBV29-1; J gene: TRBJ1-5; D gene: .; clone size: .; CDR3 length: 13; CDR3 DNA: TGCAGCGTAATGGAAAATAGCAATCAGCCCCAGCATTTT; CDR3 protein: CSVMENSNQPQHF
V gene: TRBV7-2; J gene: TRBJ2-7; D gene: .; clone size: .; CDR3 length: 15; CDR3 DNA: TGTGCCAGCAGCTCGGAGGGGGCAGGGAGCTACGAGCAGTACTTC; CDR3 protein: CASSSEGAGSYEQYF
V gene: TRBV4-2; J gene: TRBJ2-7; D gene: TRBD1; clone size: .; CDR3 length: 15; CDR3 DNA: TGTGCCAGCAGCCAACTTACAGGGGGCGAATACGAGCAGTACTTC; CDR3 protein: CASSQLTGGEYEQYF
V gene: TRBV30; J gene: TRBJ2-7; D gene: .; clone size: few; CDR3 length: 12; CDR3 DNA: TGTGCCTGGAAGGTGGACCATTTCGAGCAGTACTTC; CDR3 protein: CAWKVDHFEQYF
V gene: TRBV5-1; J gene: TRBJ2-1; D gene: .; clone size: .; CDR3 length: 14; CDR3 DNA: TGCGCCAGCAGCGATTCGGACTCCGGCAATGAGCAGTTCTTC; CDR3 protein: CASSDSDSGNEQFF
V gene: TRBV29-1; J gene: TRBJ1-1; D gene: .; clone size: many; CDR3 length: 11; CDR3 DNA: TGCAGCGTTGTACAGAACACTGAAGCTTTCTTT; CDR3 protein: CSVVQNTEAFF
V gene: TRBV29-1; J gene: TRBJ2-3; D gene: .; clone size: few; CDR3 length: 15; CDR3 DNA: TGCAGCGGTCATGGGGCCTCTACAGGAGGAGATACGCAGTATTTT; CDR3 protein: CSGHGASTGGDTQYF
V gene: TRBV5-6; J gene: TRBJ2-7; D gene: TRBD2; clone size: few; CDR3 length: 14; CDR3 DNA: TGTGCCAGGTTTTTGAGCGGGAGTATCTACGAGCAGTACTTC; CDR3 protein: CARFLSGSIYEQYF
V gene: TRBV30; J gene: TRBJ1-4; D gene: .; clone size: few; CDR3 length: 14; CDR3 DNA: TGTGCCTGGAGTGTAGGACCGGGAGATGAAAAACTGTTTTTT; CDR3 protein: CAWSVGPGDEKLFF
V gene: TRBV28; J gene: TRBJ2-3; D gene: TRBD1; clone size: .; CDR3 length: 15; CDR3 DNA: TGTGCCAGCATAAATCTAGGGACAGGGAGTCATACGCAGTATTTT; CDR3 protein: CASINLGTGSHTQYF
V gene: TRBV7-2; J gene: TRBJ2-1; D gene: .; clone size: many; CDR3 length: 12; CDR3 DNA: TGTGCCAGCAGCTCTAGGGATGGCGAGCAGTTCTTC; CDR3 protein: CASSSRDGEQFF
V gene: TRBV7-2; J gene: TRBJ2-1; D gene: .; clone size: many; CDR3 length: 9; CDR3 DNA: TGTGCCAGCCCCAATGAGCAGTTCTTC; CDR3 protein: CASPNEQFF
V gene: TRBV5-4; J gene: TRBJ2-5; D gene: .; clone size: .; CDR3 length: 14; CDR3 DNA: TGTGCCAGCAGCCCTGAAGGTGGTCGGAAGACCCAGTACTTC; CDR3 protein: CASSPEGGRKTQYF
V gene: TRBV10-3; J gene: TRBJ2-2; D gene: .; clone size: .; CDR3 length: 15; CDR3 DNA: TGTGCCATCAGGGCAGTGACGTCGAACACCGGGGAGCTGTTTTTT; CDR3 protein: CAIRAVTSNTGELFF
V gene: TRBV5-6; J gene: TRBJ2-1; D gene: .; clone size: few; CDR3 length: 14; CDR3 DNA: TGTGCCAGCAGCTTGGCAGGGAACTACAATGAGCAGTTCTTC; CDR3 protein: CASSLAGNYNEQFF